The T cell receptor (beta chain) described here comes from a study of T cells in Graves' hyperthyroidism and ophthalmopathy. At least ten counts were recorded for this clonotype. About 10 ml fresh peripheral blood yielded the PBMCs. RNA transcripts yielded amplified TCR beta CDR3 regions. The primer set for the first-round RT-PCR of the TCR CDR3 was HTBI. TCRdb redid the calling of the multiplex PCR reads with MiXCR, one entry per CDR3 protein. The sample has about 59,000 distinct CDR3 sequences; approximately 53% are singletons. The germline V and J ends were trimmed by 3 bases and 1 base, with 13 bases remaining between them. CDR1 MNHNS and CDR2 SASEGT come from the germline V gene. The CDR3 has 15 amino acids.

Input material: blood. This receptor was identified in a woman in her sixties or seventies with Graves' ophthalmopathy. The V call is TRBV6-1, the J call TRBJ2-7; D gene unclear. The DNA of the CDR3 is TGTGCCAGCAGTGAGAGTCATGGCACTTCCTACGAGCAGTACTTC. Its protein is CASSESHGTSYEQYF.